This T cell receptor beta chain is drawn from a study of T cell repertoires in cytomegalovirus infection. Overall study context: From public TCR beta signatures came an indication of both CMV infection and matching HLA type.

Broader study findings: Totalled public TCR beta family frequency picked out people who carried CMV plus the relevant HLA. Predominance within the ex vivo response was attributable to HLA-C-restricted CMV-specific TCR beta clonotypes.

Each CDR3 protein is one row after TCRdb ran MiXCR on the reads. The sample lists around 210,000 distinct CDR3 sequences, around 6.2% seen once, with around 6.5% in the top ten. The CDR3 is made up of 13 amino acids. V lost 4 bases, J lost 0 bases, and 4 bases lay in between. Germline V lookup: CDR1 MDHEN, CDR2 SYDVKM. Many counts were recorded for this clonotype. Its antigen remains unidentified. The chain employs TRBV28 and TRBJ1-5; D remains ambiguous. The sequence came from a human donor in good health (CMV status not recorded). Some clones in this sample may be carry-over from other donors' samples. The sample comprised PBMCs. The CDR3 DNA follows: TGTGCCAGCAGTTGGACTAGCAATCAGCCCCAGCATTTT. This sequence encodes CASSWTSNQPQHF.